This T cell receptor beta chain came from a study of T cells in Graves' hyperthyroidism and ophthalmopathy. Broader study findings: Most clonotypes that expanded in the thyroid above 0.001 also showed up in blood.

The junction had 11 bases not matched to a gene; V was cut back by 6 bases and J by 4 bases. This CDR3 is built from 16 residues. Newly diagnosed hyperthyroidism, duration under 2 months, in patients aged 18 to 65. Clinical symptoms, serum thyroxine and TRAb, thyroid ultrasound and orbital computed tomography were used for the diagnoses. This clonotype was seen more than once but under ten times. Antigen: not known. Researchers amplified the TCR beta CDR3 regions from RNA transcripts. A first-round RT-PCR of the TCR CDR3 used the HTBI primer set. TCRdb redid the calling of the multiplex PCR reads with MiXCR, one entry per CDR3 protein. The data show about 540,000 distinct CDR3 sequences, roughly 50% seen once.

This sequence originates from a woman between 18 and 29 years old with Graves' hyperthyroidism. Sequenced input: peripheral blood or thyroid tissue (not recorded which). The rearrangement joins TRBV12-3 or TRBV12-4 to TRBJ1-5; 8 bases match TRBD1. CDR3 coding DNA: TGTGCCAGCAGCCCTAATACAGGGGGGGGGAATCAGCCCCAGCATTTT. Translated, it gives CASSPNTGGGNQPQHF.